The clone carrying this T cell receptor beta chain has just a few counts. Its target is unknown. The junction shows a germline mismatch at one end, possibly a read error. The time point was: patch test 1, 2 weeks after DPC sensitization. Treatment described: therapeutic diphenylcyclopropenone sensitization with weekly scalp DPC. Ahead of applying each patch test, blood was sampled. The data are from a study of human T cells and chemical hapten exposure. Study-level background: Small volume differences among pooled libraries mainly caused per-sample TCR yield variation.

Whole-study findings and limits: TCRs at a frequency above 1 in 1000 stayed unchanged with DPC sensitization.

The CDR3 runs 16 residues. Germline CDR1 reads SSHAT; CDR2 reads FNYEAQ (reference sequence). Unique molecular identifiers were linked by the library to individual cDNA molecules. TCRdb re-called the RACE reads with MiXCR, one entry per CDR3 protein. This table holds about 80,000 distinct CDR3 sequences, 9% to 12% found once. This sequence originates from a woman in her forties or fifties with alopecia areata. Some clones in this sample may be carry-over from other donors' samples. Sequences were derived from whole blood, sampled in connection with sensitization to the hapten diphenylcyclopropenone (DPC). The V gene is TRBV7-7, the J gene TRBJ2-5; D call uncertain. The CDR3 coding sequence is TGTGCTAGCAGCTTAGCAGTGGCTAGTGGCCAAGAGACCCAGTACTTC. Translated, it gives CASSLAVASGQETQYF.